This TCR beta chain appears in the sequencing data of a study of neurological immune-mediated disorders. Study observations and caveats: No CDR3 amino acid sequences recurred among expanded clones across subjects, suggesting private repertoires in all groups. Among 34 multiple sclerosis patients, 18 had repertoires that phylogenetic grouping placed in one related-CDR3 cluster, a possible signature. HTLV-1-associated myelopathy showed the most TCR clonal expansion; multiple sclerosis the least, below healthy controls.

5'RACE generated cDNA with 10-nucleotide random UMIs. TCRdb reprocessed the 5' RACE reads via MiXCR and lists one record per CDR3 protein. The sample carries roughly 52,000 distinct CDR3 sequences, 4% recorded once. This clonotype was seen repeatedly, ten times or more. Antigen specificity is unknown. The length of the CDR3 is 15 residues. V lost 5 bases, J lost 3 bases, and 16 bases lay in between. The specimen was CD4+ T cells from blood. The chain joins TRBV12-3 or TRBV12-4 to TRBJ1-2, with TRBD1 as a possible D gene (6 bases). This receptor was taken from a woman between 35 and 50 years old with multiple sclerosis. The CDR3 here is CASSPQGLLDYGYTF. The CDR3 coding sequence is TGTGCCAGCAGTCCACAGGGTCTACTTGACTATGGCTACACCTTC.